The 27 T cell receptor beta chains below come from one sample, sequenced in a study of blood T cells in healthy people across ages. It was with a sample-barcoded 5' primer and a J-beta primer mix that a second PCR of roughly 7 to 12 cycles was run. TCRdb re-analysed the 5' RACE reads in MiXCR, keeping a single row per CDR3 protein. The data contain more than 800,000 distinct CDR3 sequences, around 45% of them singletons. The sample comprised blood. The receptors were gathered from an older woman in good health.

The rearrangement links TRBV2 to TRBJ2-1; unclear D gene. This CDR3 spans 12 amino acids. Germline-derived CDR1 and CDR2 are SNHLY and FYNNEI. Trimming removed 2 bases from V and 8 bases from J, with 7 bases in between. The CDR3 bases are TGTGCCAGCAGTGAATTCGGCTATGAGCAGTTCTTC. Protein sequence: CASSEFGYEQFF.

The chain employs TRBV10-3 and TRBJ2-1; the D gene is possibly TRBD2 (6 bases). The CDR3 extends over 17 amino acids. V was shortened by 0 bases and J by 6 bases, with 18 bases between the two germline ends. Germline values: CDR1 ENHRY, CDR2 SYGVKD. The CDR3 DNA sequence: TGTGCCATCAGTGAGTCGATCGTCCGGGAGAGTAGCAATGAGCAGTTCTTC. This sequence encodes CAISESIVRESSNEQFF.

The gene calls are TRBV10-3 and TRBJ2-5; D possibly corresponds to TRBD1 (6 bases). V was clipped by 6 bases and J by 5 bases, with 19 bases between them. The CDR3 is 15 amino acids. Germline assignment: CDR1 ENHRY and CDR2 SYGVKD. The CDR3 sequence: CAISPQGRQGETQYF. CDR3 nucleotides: TGTGCCATCAGCCCTCAGGGGCGCCAGGGGGAGACCCAGTACTTC.

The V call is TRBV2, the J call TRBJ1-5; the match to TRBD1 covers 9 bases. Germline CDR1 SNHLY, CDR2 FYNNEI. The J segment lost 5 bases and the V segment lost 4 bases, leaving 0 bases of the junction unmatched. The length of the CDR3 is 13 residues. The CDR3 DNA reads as TGTGCCAGCAGTGGGACAGGGGATCAGCCCCAGCATTTT. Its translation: CASSGTGDQPQHF.

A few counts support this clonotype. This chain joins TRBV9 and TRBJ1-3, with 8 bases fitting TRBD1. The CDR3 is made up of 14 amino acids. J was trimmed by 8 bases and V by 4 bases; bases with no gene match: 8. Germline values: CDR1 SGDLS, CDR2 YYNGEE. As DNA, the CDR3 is TGTGCCAGCAGCTTGACAGGGGTTAAGGACACCATATATTTT. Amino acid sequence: CASSLTGVKDTIYF.

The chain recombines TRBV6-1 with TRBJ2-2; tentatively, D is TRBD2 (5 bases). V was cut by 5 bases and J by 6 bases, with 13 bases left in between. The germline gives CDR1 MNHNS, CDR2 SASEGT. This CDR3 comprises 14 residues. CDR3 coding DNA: TGTGCCAGCAGTCTAAAAACTAGATCCGGGGAGCTGTTTTTT. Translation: CASSLKTRSGELFF.

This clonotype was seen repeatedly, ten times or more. Written as DNA, the CDR3 is TGTGCCAGCAGCCAAGAGGGGGCGAGGAGGTACTTC. Protein sequence: CASSQEGARRYF. The chain employs TRBV3-1 and TRBJ2-7, with a possible D match to TRBD1 (6 bases). This CDR3 is 12 amino acids long. The germline V gene encodes CDR1 LGHDT and CDR2 YNNKEL (reference sequence). Trimming cost V 0 bases and J 12 bases, with 12 bases left between them.

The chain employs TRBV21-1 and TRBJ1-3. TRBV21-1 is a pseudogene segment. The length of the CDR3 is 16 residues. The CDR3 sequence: CASSAESEFAGNTIYF. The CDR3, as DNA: TGTGCCAGCAGCGCGGAATCGGAATTCGCTGGAAACACCATATATTTT.

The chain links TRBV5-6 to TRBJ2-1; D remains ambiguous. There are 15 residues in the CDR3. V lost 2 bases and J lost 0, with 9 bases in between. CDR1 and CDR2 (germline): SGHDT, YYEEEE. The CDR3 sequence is CASSFDSSSYNEQFF. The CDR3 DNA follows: TGTGCCAGCAGCTTTGACTCGAGCTCCTACAATGAGCAGTTCTTC.

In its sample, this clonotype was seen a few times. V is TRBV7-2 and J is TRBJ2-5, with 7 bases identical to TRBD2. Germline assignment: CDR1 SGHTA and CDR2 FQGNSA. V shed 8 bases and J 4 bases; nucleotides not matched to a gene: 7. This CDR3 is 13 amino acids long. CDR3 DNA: TGTGCCAGCCGCAAACTAGCGCGAGAGACCCAGTACTTC. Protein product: CASRKLARETQYF.

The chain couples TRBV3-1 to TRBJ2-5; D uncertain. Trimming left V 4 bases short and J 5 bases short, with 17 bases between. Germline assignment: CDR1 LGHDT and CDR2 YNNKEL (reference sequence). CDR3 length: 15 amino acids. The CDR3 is CASSPRVPTWETQYF. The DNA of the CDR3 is TGTGCCAGCAGCCCCCGGGTCCCCACTTGGGAGACCCAGTACTTC.

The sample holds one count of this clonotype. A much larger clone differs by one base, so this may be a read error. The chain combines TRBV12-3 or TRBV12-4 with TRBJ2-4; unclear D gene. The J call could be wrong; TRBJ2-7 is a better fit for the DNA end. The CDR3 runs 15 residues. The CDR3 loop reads CASRGWAIGSDEQYF. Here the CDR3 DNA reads TGTGCCAGCAGAGGTTGGGCTATAGGTTCCGACGAGCAGTACTTC.

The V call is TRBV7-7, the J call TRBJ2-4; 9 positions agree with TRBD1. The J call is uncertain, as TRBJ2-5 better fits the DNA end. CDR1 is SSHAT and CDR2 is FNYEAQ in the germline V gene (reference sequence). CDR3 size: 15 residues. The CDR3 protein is CASSSGTGTRETQYF. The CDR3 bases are TGTGCCAGCAGCTCCGGGACAGGGACTCGAGAGACCCAGTACTTC.

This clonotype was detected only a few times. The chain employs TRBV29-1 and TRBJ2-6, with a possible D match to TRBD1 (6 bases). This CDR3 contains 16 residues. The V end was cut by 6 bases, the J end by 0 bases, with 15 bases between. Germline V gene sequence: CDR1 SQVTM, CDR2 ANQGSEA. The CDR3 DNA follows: TGCAGCGTCATACAGGGCACTAGCTCTGGGGCCAACGTCCTGACTTTC. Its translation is CSVIQGTSSGANVLTF.

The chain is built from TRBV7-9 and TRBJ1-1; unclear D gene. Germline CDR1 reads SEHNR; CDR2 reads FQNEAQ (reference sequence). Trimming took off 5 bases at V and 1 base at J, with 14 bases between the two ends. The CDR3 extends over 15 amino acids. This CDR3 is CASSPSPRGNTEAFF. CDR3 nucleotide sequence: TGTGCCAGCAGCCCGTCCCCCCGGGGGAACACTGAAGCTTTCTTT.

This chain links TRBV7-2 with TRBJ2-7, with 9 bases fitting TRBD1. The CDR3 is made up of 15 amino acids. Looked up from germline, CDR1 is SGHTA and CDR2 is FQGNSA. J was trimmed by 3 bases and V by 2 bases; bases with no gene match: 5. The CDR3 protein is CASSLSGQGLYEQYF. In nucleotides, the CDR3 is TGTGCCAGCAGCTTATCGGGACAGGGTCTCTACGAGCAGTACTTC.

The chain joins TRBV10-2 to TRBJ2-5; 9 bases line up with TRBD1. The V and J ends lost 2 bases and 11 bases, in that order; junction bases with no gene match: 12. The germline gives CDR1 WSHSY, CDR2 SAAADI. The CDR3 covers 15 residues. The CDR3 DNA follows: TGCGCCAGCAGTGAGAACCGGGACAGGGCGTACGGGCAGTACTTC. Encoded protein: CASSENRDRAYGQYF.

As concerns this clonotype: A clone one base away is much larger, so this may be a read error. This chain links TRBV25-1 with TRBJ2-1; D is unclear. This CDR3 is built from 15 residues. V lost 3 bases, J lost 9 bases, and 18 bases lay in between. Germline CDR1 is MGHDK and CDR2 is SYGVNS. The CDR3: CASSEGRSPSSEQFF. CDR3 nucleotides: TGTGCCAGCAGTGAGGGTAGGAGTCCGTCCAGTGAGCAGTTCTTC.

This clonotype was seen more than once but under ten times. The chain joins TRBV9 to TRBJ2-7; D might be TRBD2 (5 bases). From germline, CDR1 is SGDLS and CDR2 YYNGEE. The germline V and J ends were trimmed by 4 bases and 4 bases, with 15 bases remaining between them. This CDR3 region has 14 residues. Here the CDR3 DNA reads TGTGCCAGCAGCCCCGAGGCGGGTCGGTACGAGCAGTACTTC. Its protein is CASSPEAGRYEQYF.

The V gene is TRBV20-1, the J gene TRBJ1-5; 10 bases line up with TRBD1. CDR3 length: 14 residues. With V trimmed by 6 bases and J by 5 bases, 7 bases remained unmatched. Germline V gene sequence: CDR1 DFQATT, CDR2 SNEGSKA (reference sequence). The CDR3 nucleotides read TGCAGTGCAGGGACAGGGGTTATGGATCAGCCCCAGCATTTT. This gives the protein CSAGTGVMDQPQHF.

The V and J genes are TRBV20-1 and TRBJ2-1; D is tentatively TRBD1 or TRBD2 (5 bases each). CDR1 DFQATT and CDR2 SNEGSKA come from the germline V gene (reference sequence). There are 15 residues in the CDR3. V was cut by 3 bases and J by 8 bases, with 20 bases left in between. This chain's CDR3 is CSAREDTWVVDEQFF. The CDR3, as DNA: TGCAGTGCTAGGGAGGACACGTGGGTTGTCGATGAGCAGTTCTTC.

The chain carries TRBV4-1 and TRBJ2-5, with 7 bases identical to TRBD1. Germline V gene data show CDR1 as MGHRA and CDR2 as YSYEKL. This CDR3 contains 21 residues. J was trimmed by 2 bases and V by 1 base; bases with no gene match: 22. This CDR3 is CASSQVATGNPPVDLQETQYF. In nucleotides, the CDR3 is TGCGCCAGCAGCCAAGTCGCGACAGGGAACCCCCCCGTGGACCTACAAGAGACCCAGTACTTC.

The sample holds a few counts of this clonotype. CDR3 sequence reads: CASSLDVAGYTF. CDR3 DNA: TGCGCCAGCAGCTTGGATGTGGCGGGCTACACCTTC. The chain carries TRBV5-1 and TRBJ1-2; D call uncertain. This CDR3 contains 12 residues. Trimming removed 0 bases at V and 8 bases at J, with 8 bases between. CDR1 SGHRS and CDR2 YFSETQ come from the germline V gene.

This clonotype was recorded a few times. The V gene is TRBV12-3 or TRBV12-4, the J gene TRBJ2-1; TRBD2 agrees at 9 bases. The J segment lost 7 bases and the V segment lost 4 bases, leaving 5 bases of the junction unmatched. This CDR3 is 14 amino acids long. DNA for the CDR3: TGTGCCAGCAGTTCCGGGACTAGCAAAAATGAGCAGTTCTTC. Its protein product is CASSSGTSKNEQFF.

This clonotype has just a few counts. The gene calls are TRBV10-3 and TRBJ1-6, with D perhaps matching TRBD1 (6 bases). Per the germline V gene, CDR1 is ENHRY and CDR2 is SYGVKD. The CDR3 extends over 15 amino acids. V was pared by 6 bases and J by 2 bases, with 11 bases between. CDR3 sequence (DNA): TGTGCCATCAGGGAAACAGGGACCTATAATTCACCCCTCCACTTT. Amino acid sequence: CAIRETGTYNSPLHF.

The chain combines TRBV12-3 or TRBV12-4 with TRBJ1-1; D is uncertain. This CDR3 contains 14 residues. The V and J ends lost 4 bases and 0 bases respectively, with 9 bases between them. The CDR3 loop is CASSSGILNTEAFF. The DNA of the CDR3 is TGTGCCAGCAGTTCTGGGATTTTGAACACTGAAGCTTTCTTT.

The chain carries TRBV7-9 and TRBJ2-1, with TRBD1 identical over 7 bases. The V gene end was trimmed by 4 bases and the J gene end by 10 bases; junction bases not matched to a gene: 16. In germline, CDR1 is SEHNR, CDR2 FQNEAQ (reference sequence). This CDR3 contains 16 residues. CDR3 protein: CASSYRGQDPLREQFF. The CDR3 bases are TGTGCCAGCAGCTACAGGGGACAAGATCCTCTGAGGGAGCAGTTCTTC.